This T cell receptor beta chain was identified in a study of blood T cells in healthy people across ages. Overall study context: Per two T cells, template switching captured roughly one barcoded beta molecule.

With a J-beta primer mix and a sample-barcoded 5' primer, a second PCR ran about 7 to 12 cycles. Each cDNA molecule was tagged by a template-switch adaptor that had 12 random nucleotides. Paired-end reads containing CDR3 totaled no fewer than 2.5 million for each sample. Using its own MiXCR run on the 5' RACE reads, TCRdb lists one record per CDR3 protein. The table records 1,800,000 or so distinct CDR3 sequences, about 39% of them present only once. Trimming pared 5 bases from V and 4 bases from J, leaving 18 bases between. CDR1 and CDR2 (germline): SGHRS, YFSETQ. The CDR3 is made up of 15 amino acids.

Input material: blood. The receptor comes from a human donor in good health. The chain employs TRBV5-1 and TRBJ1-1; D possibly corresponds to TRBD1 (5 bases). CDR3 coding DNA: TGCGCCAGCAGTCGCGGGGGTGAGGGAGGCACTGAAGCTTTCTTT. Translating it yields CASSRGGEGGTEAFF.